One and the same sample provided the 10 T cell receptor beta chains below, sequenced in a study of shared clonotypes between healthy human individuals. Sequenced by immunoSEQ multiplex PCR; TCRdb stores in-frame clones only, minus some. In the table there are millions of clones, over 85% of which are singletons. Sample: naive CD4+ T cells sorted from blood. Subset denoted: CD45RA+ positively selected. The receptor source for this set is a man in his late teens or twenties in good health.

This chain uses TRBV5-4 with TRBJ2-3; no clear D. The germline CDR1 and CDR2 sequences are SGHNT and YYREEE (reference sequence). The CDR3 extends over 14 amino acids. V lost 4 bases and J lost 6, with 15 bases in between. The CDR3 reads CASSPPSLMDTQYF. The CDR3 region has the DNA TGTGCCAGCAGCCCCCCCTCACTTATGGATACGCAGTATTTT.

With respect to this clone: The same CDR3 is also encoded by other DNA sequences in this sample. The chain links TRBV6-1 to TRBJ1-5; D call uncertain. V lost 4 bases, J lost 0 bases, and 4 bases lay in between. Germline V gene sequence: CDR1 MNHNS, CDR2 SASEGT. The CDR3 runs to 13 residues. CDR3 DNA sequence: TGTGCCAGCAGTGGGTATAGCAATCAGCCCCAGCATTTT. Translation gives CASSGYSNQPQHF.

The genes are TRBV15 and TRBJ2-1; 8 bases fit TRBD2. The CDR3 has 16 amino acids. Per germline, CDR1 LNHNV and CDR2 YYDKDF (reference sequence). V was pared by 7 bases and J by 2 bases, with 10 bases of the junction left unmatched. CDR3 DNA sequence: TGTGCCACCACCTGGTCTGGGCGGGGGGCCTACAATGAGCAGTTCTTC. Residues: CATTWSGRGAYNEQFF.

Worth noting for this clone: Distinct nucleotide sequences in the sample also encode this CDR3. The J gene is TRBJ2-5, the V gene TRBV5-1; TRBD2 matches 8 bases. The J segment lost 3 bases and the V segment lost 0 bases, leaving 1 base of the junction unmatched. CDR1 is SGHRS, CDR2 YFSETQ, per germline. The CDR3 spans 14 residues. CDR3 in amino acids: CASSLVGREETQYF. In DNA form, the CDR3 reads TGCGCCAGCAGCTTGGTCGGGAGGGAAGAGACCCAGTACTTC.

This clone has more than one count but fewer than ten. The chain couples TRBV4-2 to TRBJ2-7; 13 bases line up with TRBD2. Germline V gene lookup returns CDR1 LGHNA and CDR2 YNFKEQ. J was trimmed by 2 bases and V by 4 bases; bases with no gene match: 5. The CDR3 spans 16 residues. In DNA, the CDR3 is TGTGCCAGCAGCCGCGGGACTAGCGGGGACACCTACGAGCAGTACTTC. Its protein is CASSRGTSGDTYEQYF.

The chain joins TRBV7-9 to TRBJ2-7, with D perhaps matching TRBD2 (6 bases). The ends were cut back, 2 bases at V and 7 bases at J, with 12 bases in the middle. Germline lookup yields CDR1 SEHNR and CDR2 FQNEAQ (reference sequence). CDR3 length equals 13 residues. CDR3 in amino acids: CASSLRDFQEQYF. In DNA, the CDR3 is TGTGCCAGCAGCTTAAGGGACTTCCAGGAGCAGTACTTC.

The J gene is TRBJ1-1, the V gene TRBV6-4; D remains ambiguous. The CDR3 length is 16 residues. The V end was cut by 4 bases, the J end by 1 base, with 16 bases between. From germline, CDR1 is MRHNA and CDR2 SNTAGT. DNA of the CDR3: TGTGCCAGCAGTGTTAAGGCGGCGACGAGGAACACTGAAGCTTTCTTT. Protein product: CASSVKAATRNTEAFF.

The chain couples TRBV5-1 to TRBJ2-5; D unclear. This CDR3 contains 14 residues. Germline values: CDR1 SGHRS, CDR2 YFSETQ. V lost 1 base, J lost 4 bases, and 11 bases lay in between. The chain's CDR3 is CASSLFSQSETQYF. The CDR3 DNA reads TGCGCCAGCAGCTTGTTCAGCCAGTCAGAGACCCAGTACTTC.

The chain couples TRBV6-1 to TRBJ1-6, with D maybe TRBD1 (5 bases). V lost 3 bases and J lost 11, with 17 bases in between. The CDR3 runs to 15 residues. Germline V gene lookup returns CDR1 MNHNS and CDR2 SASEGT. This chain's CDR3 is CASSEGVGISAPLHF. Here the CDR3 DNA reads TGTGCCAGCAGTGAGGGGGTAGGAATATCTGCACCCCTCCACTTT.

The sample holds one count of this clone. The V call is TRBV19, the J call TRBJ2-5; a possible D gene is TRBD1 (5 bases). V gave up 3 bases and J gave up 0 bases, with 8 bases separating them. Germline V gene lookup returns CDR1 LNHDA and CDR2 SQIVND (reference sequence). The CDR3 consists of 14 residues. The CDR3 coding sequence is TGTGCCAGTAGTATTAGGGGCAACCAAGAGACCCAGTACTTC. It codes for CASSIRGNQETQYF. The entire variable domain, with the rest obtained from reference TRBV19 and TRBJ2-5, is as follows: DGGITQSPKYLFRKEGQNVTLSCEQNLNHDAMYWYRQDPGQGLRLIYYSQIVNDFQKGDIAEGYSVSREKKESFPLTVTSAQKNPTAFYLCASSIRGNQETQYFGPGTRLLVL.